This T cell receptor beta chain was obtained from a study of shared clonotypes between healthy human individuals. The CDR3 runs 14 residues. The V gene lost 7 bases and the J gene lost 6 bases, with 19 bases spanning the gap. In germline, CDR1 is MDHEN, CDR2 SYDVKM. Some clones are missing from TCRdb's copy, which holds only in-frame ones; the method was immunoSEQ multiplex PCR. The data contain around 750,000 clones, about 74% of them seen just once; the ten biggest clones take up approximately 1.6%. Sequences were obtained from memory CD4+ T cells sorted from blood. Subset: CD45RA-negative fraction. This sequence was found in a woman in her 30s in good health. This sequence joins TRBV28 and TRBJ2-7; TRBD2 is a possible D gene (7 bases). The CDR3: CASTLRGGAGEQYF. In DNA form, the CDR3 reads TGTGCCAGCACCCTAAGGGGGGGAGCTGGCGAGCAGTACTTC.